This T cell receptor beta chain was sequenced for a study of CD8 T cells in ankylosing spondylitis. On this clonotype: Its antigen is unidentified.

V was pared by 2 bases and J by 0 bases, with 11 bases between. The CDR3 extends over 15 amino acids. Germline values: CDR1 SEHNR, CDR2 FQNEAQ (reference sequence). Study-wide results and caveats: Disease-linked clones reportedly showed significant enrichment in matched ankylosing spondylitis synovial fluid.

Preparation of TCR beta libraries was done by quantitative 5'-RACE with molecular barcodes. MiXCR, run by TCRdb on the 5' RACE reads, gives a single entry per CDR3 protein. Here the sample spans a few hundred thousand distinct CDR3 sequences, 18% being singletons. The chain couples TRBV7-9 to TRBJ2-7, with D maybe TRBD1 (5 bases). This TCR derives from a male donor with ankylosing spondylitis or in good health (not recorded which). Specimen: blood, either unsorted or a sorted T cell fraction (not recorded which). The CDR3 protein is CASSLLDTHSYEQYF. The CDR3 DNA reads as TGTGCCAGCAGCTTATTGGACACTCACTCCTACGAGCAGTACTTC.